These T cell receptor beta chains were read from a single sample in a study of T cell responses to AZD1222 COVID-19 vaccine. Clones were read by immunoSEQ multiplex PCR, and TCRdb kept only the in-frame ones, dropping some. The sample holds about 140,000 clones, 90% seen once. The source material was peripheral blood, sampled on day 0 of AZD1222 vaccination. Source of these receptors: an adult in good health. Both conserved end residues are part of each CDR3.

>TRBV7-8|TRBJ1-5
CASSSRAGTGPNSNQPQHF
>TRBV4-3|TRBJ2-3
CASSRGQGTGRADTQYF
>TRBV5-1|TRBJ1-3
CASSLAGNTIYF
>TRBV5-1|TRBJ1-2
CASSLDSGGYTF
>TRBV30|TRBJ1-5
CAWSVSRNQPQHF
>TRBV6-4|TRBJ1-4
CAPRRQGEKLFF
>TRBV29-1|TRBJ1-2
CSVPADGYTF
>TRBV7-8|TRBJ1-4
CASSLAGMTNEKLFF
>TRBV30|TRBJ1-2
CAWGIPLGGLGYTF
>TRBV5-6|TRBJ1-2
CASNKDLQGDFYGYTF
>TRBV10-3|TRBJ2-3
CAISAVAIEGDTQYF
>TRBV3-1/TRBV3-2|TRBJ1-2
CASSQENSRTGGFGYTF
>TRBV11-2|TRBJ2-3
CASSLGGAITDTQYF
>TRBV5-1|TRBJ1-2
CASSRVSTERYGYTF
>TRBV30|TRBJ1-2
CAGRDRANYGYTF
>TRBV18|TRBJ1-4
CASSTGYTNEKLFF
>TRBV14|TRBJ2-5
CASSQGGRSSQETQYF
>TRBV15|TRBJ2-3
CATSRDSELADTQYF
>TRBV5-4|TRBJ2-3
CASSLRGQGIDTQYF
>TRBV5-6|TRBJ2-7
CASSEGLAEPSYEQYF
>TRBV18|TRBJ2-3
CASTRGADTQYF
>TRBV18|TRBJ1-3
CASSESSGNTIYF